Following are 24 T cell receptor beta chains from one sample sequenced in a study of T-cell reconstitution after alpha-beta-depleted transplantation in children. Unique molecular identifiers were incorporated when the TCRbeta library was constructed. TCRdb reprocessed the PCR reads via MiXCR and lists one record per CDR3 protein. This repertoire shows 500,000 to 650,000 distinct CDR3 sequences, about 10% found once; its top ten account for roughly 15%. The material was PBMCs, mostly from graft donor cells, obtained 180 days after TCRalphabeta/CD19-depleted stem cell transplant. The receptors stem from a female patient younger than 10 who had a stem cell transplant for aplastic anemia, so the T cells may come from the graft donor.

In the case of this clonotype: This may be a read error, as it is one base from a much larger clone. This chain connects TRBV20-1 to TRBJ2-7; 7 bases align to TRBD2. Germline CDR1 reads DFQATT; CDR2 reads SNEGSKA (reference sequence). CDR3 length: 13 amino acids. The trim removed 4 bases at V and 6 bases at J, leaving 9 bases unmatched. CDR3 nucleotides: TGCAGTGCTACCGGACTAGGGCCCCGCGAGCAGTACTTC. Translated, it gives CSATGLGPREQYF.

This clonotype was seen more than once but under ten times. This chain links TRBV7-9 with TRBJ1-4, with D maybe TRBD1 (5 bases). Germline V gene lookup returns CDR1 SEHNR and CDR2 FQNEAQ (reference sequence). Trimming removed 3 bases at V and 4 bases at J, with 9 bases between. The CDR3 contains 14 residues. This CDR3 reads CASSLGTSNEKLFF. As DNA, the CDR3 is TGTGCCAGCAGCTTGGGGACGAGTAATGAAAAACTGTTTTTT.

The chain carries TRBV6-2 or TRBV6-3 and TRBJ1-5, with TRBD1 as a possible D gene (6 bases). The CDR3 extends over 19 amino acids. Trimming left V 5 bases short and J 2 bases short, with 25 bases between. The germline V gene encodes CDR1 MNHEY and CDR2 SVGEGT. CDR3 bases: TGTGCCAGCAGTCAGCGGACCGGGACACCACCCGTCCGCAATCAGCCCCAGCATTTT. Protein product: CASSQRTGTPPVRNQPQHF.

V usage is TRBV11-3 and J usage is TRBJ2-5; D is uncertain. V dropped 0 bases and J dropped 5 bases, with 16 bases sitting between them. CDR3 length equals 16 residues. Germline V lookup: CDR1 SGHNT, CDR2 YENEEA. CDR3 amino acids: CASSLDIAGEWETQYF. The CDR3 DNA follows: TGTGCCAGCAGCTTAGATATAGCAGGAGAATGGGAGACCCAGTACTTC.

The chain is built from TRBV6-2 or TRBV6-3 and TRBJ2-4; D gene ambiguous. The CDR3 is 12 residues long. CDR1 is MNHEY, CDR2 SVGEGT, per germline. V was trimmed by 0 bases and J by 7 bases, leaving 4 bases between them. The DNA for the CDR3 is TGTGCCAGCAGTTACTCACCGAACATTCAGTACTTC. Its protein is CASSYSPNIQYF.

The rearrangement links TRBV28 to TRBJ1-6; no clear D. In germline, CDR1 is MDHEN, CDR2 SYDVKM. V lost 6 bases and J 5 bases, leaving 8 bases between the germline ends. This CDR3 spans 13 amino acids. CDR3 nucleotides: TGTGCCAGCAGCAGCGGGGATAATTCACCCCTCCACTTT. As protein: CASSSGDNSPLHF.

This clonotype was observed a handful of times. The genes are TRBV7-2 and TRBJ2-1; D not certain. This CDR3 spans 16 amino acids. Germline CDR1 is SGHTA and CDR2 is FQGNSA. V was cut by 1 base and J by 1 base, with 11 bases left in between. As DNA, the CDR3 is TGTGCCAGCAGCTTAGATCCAGGACCGTCCTACAATGAGCAGTTCTTC. Translation gives CASSLDPGPSYNEQFF.

In its sample, this clonotype was seen a few times. This chain joins TRBV29-1 and TRBJ1-1, with 9 bases fitting TRBD1. Germline trimming cut 6 bases from V and 4 bases from J; bases unmatched to any gene: 12. The germline CDR1 and CDR2 sequences are SQVTM and ANQGSEA. The CDR3 covers 15 residues. CDR3 bases: TGCAGCGTACCTCTACGGACAGGGGCTGGCACTGAAGCTTTCTTT. Protein product: CSVPLRTGAGTEAFF.

The chain has TRBV29-1 and TRBJ2-3; 8 bases align to TRBD1. The V gene's germline CDR1 is SQVTM and CDR2 ANQGSEA. CDR3 size: 14 residues. Trimming at V came to 7 bases and at J to 4 bases, leaving 10 bases not matched to a gene. CDR3 nucleotide sequence: TGCAGCGCCTCGGGACAGGAGGGCCCAGATACGCAGTATTTT. Translated, it gives CSASGQEGPDTQYF.

This clonotype has ten or more counts. The chain carries TRBV11-1 and TRBJ2-1; TRBD2 matches at 7 bases. CDR3 length: 13 residues. Germline CDR1 SGHAT, CDR2 FQDESV (reference sequence). The ends lost 2 bases at V and 8 bases at J; junction bases unmatched: 3. The DNA of the CDR3 is TGTGCCAGCAGCTTAAACGGGAGGTATGAGCAGTTCTTC. It is translated as CASSLNGRYEQFF.

This clonotype came up a few times. This chain joins TRBV18 and TRBJ1-1; 8 bases are a match to TRBD1. CDR1 and CDR2 from the germline V gene are KGHSH and LQKENI. The CDR3 is 16 residues long. The V gene end was trimmed by 2 bases and the J gene end by 0 bases; junction bases not matched to a gene: 5. CDR3 sequence: CASSPTGGLVNTEAFF. The CDR3 DNA sequence: TGTGCCAGCTCACCAACAGGGGGGTTGGTGAACACTGAAGCTTTCTTT.

This sequence joins TRBV5-1 and TRBJ2-2; 13 nucleotides match TRBD2. Germline V gene sequence: CDR1 SGHRS, CDR2 YFSETQ. This CDR3 is 15 amino acids long. After removal of 6 bases from V and 3 bases from J, the junction contained 2 bases not matched to a gene. CDR3: CASNGLAGDTGELFF. The DNA for the CDR3 is TGCGCCAGCAACGGACTAGCGGGAGACACCGGGGAGCTGTTTTTT.

This clonotype was counted many times. This chain connects TRBV29-1 to TRBJ2-5; TRBD2 is a possible D gene (5 bases). The CDR3 totals 11 residues. Germline V gives CDR1 SQVTM, CDR2 ANQGSEA. V was pared by 7 bases and J by 5 bases, with 11 bases between. This CDR3 reads CSGGPIETQYF. CDR3 DNA sequence: TGCAGCGGAGGGCCGATCGAGACCCAGTACTTC.

The V call is TRBV7-2, the J call TRBJ2-3; TRBD2 matches 7 bases. Losses at the gene ends were 5 bases for V and 5 bases for J; bases not matched to a gene: 10. The CDR3 extends over 15 amino acids. Germline lookup yields CDR1 SGHTA and CDR2 FQGNSA. CDR3 nucleotide sequence: TGTGCCAGCAGCCTGAATAGCGGGCGGGGAGATACGCAGTATTTT. As protein: CASSLNSGRGDTQYF.

The rearrangement links TRBV3-1 to TRBJ2-7; tentatively, D is TRBD2 (5 bases). The V gene lost 6 bases and the J gene lost 7 bases, with 16 bases spanning the gap. From germline, CDR1 is LGHDT and CDR2 YNNKEL (reference sequence). This CDR3 region has 13 residues. This chain's CDR3 is CASSPLRAAEQYF. CDR3 nucleotides: TGTGCCAGCAGTCCCCTGCGAGCGGCAGAGCAGTACTTC.

This rearrangement joins TRBV7-2 to TRBJ2-1; 7 nucleotides agree with TRBD2. Germline V gives CDR1 SGHTA, CDR2 FQGNSA. J gave up 5 bases and V 7 bases, and 17 bases lay outside the gene matches. This CDR3 is built from 17 residues. The chain's CDR3 is CASNLHGRGKPHNEQFF. The DNA of the CDR3 is TGTGCCAGCAACCTTCACGGGCGGGGGAAACCCCACAATGAGCAGTTCTTC.

The chain carries TRBV5-1 and TRBJ2-1, with D uncertain. Trimming pared 6 bases from V and 10 bases from J, leaving 14 bases between. The CDR3 totals 12 residues. Germline V gene data show CDR1 as SGHRS and CDR2 as YFSETQ. The CDR3 sequence: CASTSFPAEQFF. CDR3 nucleotide sequence: TGCGCCAGCACCTCCTTCCCGGCCGAGCAGTTCTTC.

This clonotype was seen a handful of times. This chain uses TRBV5-1 with TRBJ2-5; D remains unclear. Germline V lookup: CDR1 SGHRS, CDR2 YFSETQ. Trimming took 0 bases from V and 2 from J, leaving 11 bases between them. The CDR3 is 15 residues long. In nucleotides, the CDR3 is TGCGCCAGCAGCTTGGTTGCGGTGGGGCAAGAGACCCAGTACTTC. This encodes CASSLVAVGQETQYF.

This chain links TRBV29-1 with TRBJ1-4, with a weak D call TRBD1 (6 bases). The germline V and J ends were trimmed by 6 bases and 8 bases, with 22 bases remaining between them. The germline V gene has CDR1 SQVTM and CDR2 ANQGSEA. The CDR3 is made up of 15 amino acids. The CDR3 sequence: CSVRTPPGHPEKLFF. Here the CDR3 DNA reads TGCAGCGTGCGCACTCCCCCGGGACACCCAGAAAAACTGTTTTTT.

The chain joins TRBV20-1 to TRBJ2-1; 8 nucleotides align to TRBD2. Germline V gene lookup returns CDR1 DFQATT and CDR2 SNEGSKA (reference sequence). The CDR3 has 16 amino acids. Unmatched junction bases numbered 12, after V lost 4 bases and J lost 4 bases. The CDR3 sequence: CSANVPASGFYNEQFF. CDR3 nucleotides: TGCAGTGCTAACGTCCCGGCTAGCGGGTTTTACAATGAGCAGTTCTTC.

A few counts support this clonotype. The V call is TRBV7-9, the J call TRBJ2-2, with TRBD1 matching over 8 bases. The germline gives CDR1 SEHNR, CDR2 FQNEAQ (reference sequence). The V and J ends lost 5 bases and 0 bases, in that order; junction bases with no gene match: 2. CDR3 length equals 15 residues. The CDR3 DNA follows: TGTGCCAGCAGCCCACAGGGGGCGAACACCGGGGAGCTGTTTTTT. Its translation: CASSPQGANTGELFF.

The chain recombines TRBV11-2 with TRBJ2-6; the D gene is possibly TRBD1 (5 bases). The CDR3 is 19 amino acids. Trimming stripped 1 base from V and 0 bases from J, with 16 bases between. Germline V CDR1 and CDR2: SGHAT, FQNNGV. CDR3 in DNA: TGTGCCAGCAGCTTAGTCTCTTCAGGGCCACTCTCTGGGGCCAACGTCCTGACTTTC. It codes for CASSLVSSGPLSGANVLTF.

The chain uses TRBV3-1 and TRBJ2-5; 8 bases are shared with TRBD1. Losses at the gene ends were 4 bases for V and 12 bases for J; bases not matched to a gene: 7. The CDR3 is 12 amino acids. Germline V gene lookup returns CDR1 LGHDT and CDR2 YNNKEL (reference sequence). This chain's CDR3 is CASSRDRNPEYF. In nucleotides, the CDR3 is TGTGCCAGCAGCCGGGACAGGAACCCTGAGTACTTC.

This clonotype was observed at least ten times. The chain is built from TRBV2 and TRBJ2-1; D possibly corresponds to TRBD1 (6 bases). Germline CDR1 reads SNHLY; CDR2 reads FYNNEI. V was trimmed by 3 bases and J by 10 bases, leaving 16 bases between them. The length of the CDR3 is 14 residues. Written as DNA, the CDR3 is TGTGCCAGCAGTGAGGTTTTGGGGGCCGGCGAGCAGTTCTTC. Translation: CASSEVLGAGEQFF. Combining the CDR3 with reference TRBV2 and TRBJ2-1 gives the whole variable domain EPEVTQTPSHQVTQMGQEVILRCVPISNHLYFYWYRQILGQKVEFLVSFYNNEISEKSEIFDDQFSVERPDGSNFTLKIRSTKLEDSAMYFCASSEVLGAGEQFFGPGTRLTVL.